Listed below are T cell receptor beta chains from one sample, sequenced in a study of T cell repertoires in cytomegalovirus infection. TCRdb re-derived calls from the reads in MiXCR, one entry per CDR3 protein. The sample yields some 280,000 distinct CDR3 sequences, roughly 15% seen once. The sample comprised PBMCs. Receptors were obtained from a human donor in good health (CMV status not recorded). Some clones in this sample may be carry-over from other donors' samples. CDR3s include the opening cysteine and the closing phenylalanine or tryptophan. D genes are given only for firm matches. Clone size appears in some rows only: once, few, many, or a class for an expanded clone.

cdr3_nt: TGTGCCAGCAGCTCCCTCCTTAGCACAGATACGCAGTATTTT
cdr3_aa: CASSSLLSTDTQYF
v_call: TRBV7-8
j_call: TRBJ2-3
clone_size: many
d_call: -

cdr3_nt: TGTGCCACCAGTGATTTCCGGGGCCGTGGCGTGAACACCGGGGAGCTGTTTTTT
cdr3_aa: CATSDFRGRGVNTGELFF
v_call: TRBV24-1
j_call: TRBJ2-2
clone_size: few
d_call: -

cdr3_nt: TGTGCCAGCAGTGGGACTAGCGGAGGACTAGCCAAAAACATTCAGTACTTC
cdr3_aa: CASSGTSGGLAKNIQYF
v_call: TRBV2
j_call: TRBJ2-4
clone_size: -
d_call: TRBD2

cdr3_nt: TGTGCCATCAGTGACAGGTGGGGGAACACTGAAGCTTTCTTT
cdr3_aa: CAISDRWGNTEAFF
v_call: TRBV10-3
j_call: TRBJ1-1
clone_size: once
d_call: -

cdr3_nt: TGTGCCAGCAGCGTAGGTAGCGGGAGAGGAGTGTACAATGAGCAGTTCTTC
cdr3_aa: CASSVGSGRGVYNEQFF
v_call: TRBV9
j_call: TRBJ2-1
clone_size: -
d_call: TRBD2

cdr3_nt: TGTGCCAGCAGCTTGGACAGGGGCTACGAGCAGTACTTC
cdr3_aa: CASSLDRGYEQYF
v_call: TRBV7-2
j_call: TRBJ2-7
clone_size: many
d_call: TRBD1

cdr3_nt: TGTGCCAGCAGCCGAATGCAGAATCAGCCCCAGCATTTT
cdr3_aa: CASSRMQNQPQHF
v_call: TRBV7-2
j_call: TRBJ1-5
clone_size: many
d_call: -

cdr3_nt: TGTGCCAGCAGCCGACGGCCTAGCGGCCCTACAGATACGCAGTATTTT
cdr3_aa: CASSRRPSGPTDTQYF
v_call: TRBV7-2
j_call: TRBJ2-3
clone_size: many
d_call: TRBD2

cdr3_nt: TGCAGTGCTATCTCGGCGGGAGAGACCTACGAGCAGTACTTC
cdr3_aa: CSAISAGETYEQYF
v_call: TRBV20-1
j_call: TRBJ2-7
clone_size: -
d_call: TRBD2

cdr3_nt: TGTGCCAGCAGTTTATTTGGGCGAGAGACCCAGTACTTC
cdr3_aa: CASSLFGRETQYF
v_call: TRBV28
j_call: TRBJ2-5
clone_size: many
d_call: -

cdr3_nt: TGCGCCAGCAGCTTGGGGACTAGCGGGAGAGTCAATGAGCAGTTCTTC
cdr3_aa: CASSLGTSGRVNEQFF
v_call: TRBV5-1
j_call: TRBJ2-1
clone_size: few
d_call: TRBD2

cdr3_nt: TGCAGTGCTAGTACACGGGAAACTGAAGCTTTCTTT
cdr3_aa: CSASTRETEAFF
v_call: TRBV20-1
j_call: TRBJ1-1
clone_size: many
d_call: -

cdr3_nt: TGCGCCAGCAGCTTTACCGACCCAATATATGGCTACACCTTC
cdr3_aa: CASSFTDPIYGYTF
v_call: TRBV5-1
j_call: TRBJ1-2
clone_size: many
d_call: -

cdr3_nt: TGTGCCAGCAGCCTAGGTTCGACGGGGACCTTGAACACTGAAGCTTTCTTT
cdr3_aa: CASSLGSTGTLNTEAFF
v_call: TRBV7-8
j_call: TRBJ1-1
clone_size: many
d_call: -

cdr3_nt: TGTGCCAGCAGTTCCACCCCCCGGCTGGAGAAGGATACCCAGTACTTC
cdr3_aa: CASSSTPRLEKDTQYF
v_call: TRBV27
j_call: TRBJ2-5
clone_size: few
d_call: -